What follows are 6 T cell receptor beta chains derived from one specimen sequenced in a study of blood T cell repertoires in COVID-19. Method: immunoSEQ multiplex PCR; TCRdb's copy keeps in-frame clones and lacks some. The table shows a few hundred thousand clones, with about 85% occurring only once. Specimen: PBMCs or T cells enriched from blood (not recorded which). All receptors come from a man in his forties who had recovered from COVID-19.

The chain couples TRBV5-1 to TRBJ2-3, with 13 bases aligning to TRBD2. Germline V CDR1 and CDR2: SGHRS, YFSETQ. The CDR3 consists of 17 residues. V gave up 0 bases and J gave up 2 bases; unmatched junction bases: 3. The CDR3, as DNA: TGCGCCAGCAGCTTGGTTGGACTAGCGGGAGTCACAGATACGCAGTATTTT. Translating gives CASSLVGLAGVTDTQYF.

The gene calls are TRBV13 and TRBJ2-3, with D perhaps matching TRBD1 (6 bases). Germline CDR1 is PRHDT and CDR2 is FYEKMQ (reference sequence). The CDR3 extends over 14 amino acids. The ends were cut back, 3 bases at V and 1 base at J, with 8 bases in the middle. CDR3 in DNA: TGTGCCAGCAGCTTCAGGGGTGGCACAGATACGCAGTATTTT. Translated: CASSFRGGTDTQYF.

The CDR3 loop reads CATSAAGLAVPYNEQFF. For the CDR3, the DNA is TGTGCCACCAGTGCCGCGGGACTAGCGGTCCCCTACAATGAGCAGTTCTTC. The chain combines TRBV24-1 with TRBJ2-1, with 11 bases identical to TRBD2. There are 17 residues in the CDR3. The V gene's germline CDR1 is KGHDR and CDR2 SFDVKD. V was pared by 5 bases and J by 2 bases, with 7 bases of the junction left unmatched.

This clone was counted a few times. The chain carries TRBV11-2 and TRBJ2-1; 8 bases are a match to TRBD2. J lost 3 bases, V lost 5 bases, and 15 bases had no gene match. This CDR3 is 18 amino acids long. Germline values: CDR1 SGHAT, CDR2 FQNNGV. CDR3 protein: CASSPQRGLVISYNEQFF. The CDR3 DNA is TGTGCCAGCAGCCCTCAGCGGGGGCTAGTAATCAGCTACAATGAGCAGTTCTTC.

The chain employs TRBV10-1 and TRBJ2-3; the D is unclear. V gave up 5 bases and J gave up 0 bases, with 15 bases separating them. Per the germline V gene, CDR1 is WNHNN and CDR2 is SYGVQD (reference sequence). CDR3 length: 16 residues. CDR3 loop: CASSYRVSPSTDTQYF. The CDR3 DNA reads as TGCGCCAGCAGTTACCGAGTTAGCCCTAGCACAGATACGCAGTATTTT.

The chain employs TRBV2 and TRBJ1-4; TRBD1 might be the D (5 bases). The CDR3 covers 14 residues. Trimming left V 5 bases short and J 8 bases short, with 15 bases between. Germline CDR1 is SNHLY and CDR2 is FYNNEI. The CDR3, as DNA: TGTGCCAGCAGTTGGGGGGTGCGACGGGAAAAACTGTTTTTT. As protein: CASSWGVRREKLFF.